These 17 T cell receptor beta chains share one sample of origin, sequenced in a study of shared clonotypes between healthy human individuals. Produced via immunoSEQ multiplex PCR; TCRdb's table is partial and in-frame only. The sample contains approximately 2,000,000 clones, around 90% of which appear only once. What was sequenced was naive CD4+ T cells from PBMCs. Subset given: CD45RA+ positively selected. These receptors all come from a man aged 18 to 30 in good health. Some clones in this sample may be carry-over from other donors' samples.

The chain carries TRBV4-1 and TRBJ2-7, with D possibly TRBD2 on 6 matching bases. V lost 0 bases and J lost 3, with 15 bases in between. Germline V gene lookup returns CDR1 MGHRA and CDR2 YSYEKL. CDR3 length equals 16 residues. In DNA form, the CDR3 reads TGCGCCAGCAGCCAAGAAGCCGGGACTCCCCGCTACGAGCAGTACTTC. This encodes CASSQEAGTPRYEQYF.

On this clone: Other DNA sequences within the sample encode an identical CDR3. The chain has TRBV5-5 and TRBJ2-3, with a weak D call TRBD2 (6 bases). CDR1 and CDR2 from the germline V gene are SGHKS and YYEKEE (reference sequence). The CDR3 sequence is 14 residues long. V was cut by 5 bases and J by 0 bases, with 10 bases left in between. The CDR3 is CASSLGGSTDTQYF. As DNA, the CDR3 is TGTGCCAGCAGTCTCGGGGGAAGCACAGATACGCAGTATTTT.

This chain links TRBV5-1 with TRBJ2-1; 8 bases map to TRBD1. Unmatched junction bases numbered 12, after V lost 4 bases and J lost 9 bases. In germline, CDR1 is SGHRS, CDR2 YFSETQ. CDR3 size: 15 residues. The CDR3 DNA reads TGCGCCAGCAGCCCGCAGGGGGCGGCCGGGGGTGAGCAGTTCTTC. The encoded protein is CASSPQGAAGGEQFF.

The DNA of the CDR3 is TGTGCCAGCAGTCGCGGGCCTAGCGGGGCCCAAGAGACCCAGTACTTC. Amino acid sequence: CASSRGPSGAQETQYF. The genes are TRBV7-2 and TRBJ2-5; the match to TRBD2 covers 9 bases. Looked up from germline, CDR1 is SGHTA and CDR2 is FQGNSA. CDR3 size: 16 residues. J lost 1 base, V lost 6 bases, and 9 bases had no gene match.

The V and J genes are TRBV6-5 and TRBJ2-7, with TRBD1 matching 7 bases. With V trimmed by 2 bases and J by 4 bases, 2 bases remained unmatched. This CDR3 has 13 residues. Germline CDR1 MNHEY, CDR2 SVGAGI. The CDR3 nucleotides read TGTGCCAGCAGTTACGACAGGGTTTACGAGCAGTACTTC. Its translation: CASSYDRVYEQYF.

The V and J genes are TRBV21-1 and TRBJ2-7; the table's D call, TRBD1, was not checked against the DNA. TRBV21-1 is annotated as a pseudogene. The CDR3 is 16 residues long. The CDR3 protein is CASSTKTVVNPYEQYF. The CDR3, as DNA: TGTGCCAGCAGCACAAAGACAGTTGTAAACCCCTACGAGCAGTACTTC.

With regard to this clone: The CDR3 does not end in the conserved phenylalanine or tryptophan, so this is likely a read error. The CDR3 DNA is TGTGCCAGCAGTTCAACGGGGCGGACCGAGCAGTACCTC. Its protein product is CASSSTGRTEQYL. V and J are TRBV6-1 and TRBJ2-7; D could derive from TRBD1 or TRBD2 (5 bases each). The CDR3 extends over 13 amino acids. V was clipped by 5 bases and J by 6 bases, with 14 bases between them. Per the germline V gene, CDR1 is MNHNS and CDR2 is SASEGT.

The genes are TRBV5-6 and TRBJ2-2; 14 positions match TRBD2. This CDR3 has 18 residues. The trim removed 4 bases at V and 3 bases at J, leaving 8 bases unmatched. The germline CDR1 and CDR2 sequences are SGHDT and YYEEEE. The CDR3 loop reads CASSLTGLAGEDTGELFF. For the CDR3, the DNA is TGTGCCAGCAGCCTAACGGGACTAGCGGGAGAGGACACCGGGGAGCTGTTTTTT.

The chain is built from TRBV11-3 and TRBJ2-3; D unclear. Trimming removed 0 bases from V and 6 bases from J, with 7 bases in between. In germline, CDR1 is SGHNT, CDR2 YENEEA. CDR3 length: 13 amino acids. CDR3 DNA sequence: TGTGCCAGCAGCTTAGATGGACCGGATACGCAGTATTTT. The encoded protein is CASSLDGPDTQYF. The whole variable domain, remainder taken from reference TRBV11-3 and TRBJ2-3, is EAGVVQSPRYKIIEKKQPVAFWCNPISGHNTLYWYLQNLGQGPELLIRYENEEAVDDSQLPKDRFSAERLKGVDSTLKIQPAELGDSAVYLCASSLDGPDTQYFGPGTRLTVL.

This clone has just one count. This rearrangement joins TRBV7-9 to TRBJ2-3; no firm D call. Trimming left V 0 bases short and J 4 bases short, with 11 bases between. The germline V gene has CDR1 SEHNR and CDR2 FQNEAQ (reference sequence). The CDR3 runs to 15 residues. CDR3: CASSLARPSSDTQYF. For the CDR3, the DNA is TGTGCCAGCAGCTTAGCTCGCCCAAGCTCAGATACGCAGTATTTT.

The chain links TRBV11-2 to TRBJ2-7; D possibly matches TRBD1 or TRBD2 (5 bases each). Germline-derived CDR1 and CDR2 are SGHAT and FQNNGV. The CDR3 totals 14 residues. V lost 8 bases, J lost 0 bases, and 14 bases lay in between. In nucleotides, the CDR3 is TGTGCCAGCGGGTGGGACGACCTCTCCTACGAGCAGTACTTC. It translates to CASGWDDLSYEQYF.

The rearrangement joins TRBV5-1 to TRBJ2-1, with TRBD2 matching over 8 bases. The CDR3 contains 15 residues. J gave up 5 bases and V 2 bases, and 6 bases lay outside the gene matches. Germline V lookup: CDR1 SGHRS, CDR2 YFSETQ. The CDR3 spells CASSFSGSWHNEQFF. Written as DNA, the CDR3 is TGCGCCAGCAGCTTCAGCGGGAGTTGGCACAATGAGCAGTTCTTC.

Turning to this clone: This sample also contains other DNA sequences that code for the same CDR3. This chain joins TRBV6-5 and TRBJ1-2; no definite D call. There are 13 residues in the CDR3. CDR1 and CDR2 from the germline V gene are MNHEY and SVGAGI. Trimming removed 4 bases from V and 4 bases from J, with 10 bases in between. DNA for the CDR3: TGTGCCAGCAGTTCCCGGGAGAGCTATGGCTACACCTTC. It codes for CASSSRESYGYTF.

DNA of the CDR3: TGTGCCAGCAGACCCGGGACAGGGCGAGAGACCCAGTACTTC. It is translated as CASRPGTGRETQYF. The chain carries TRBV27 and TRBJ2-5; 9 nucleotides line up with TRBD1. Germline V CDR1 and CDR2: MNHEY, SMNVEV (reference sequence). V gave up 6 bases and J gave up 4 bases; unmatched junction bases: 6. The CDR3 is 14 amino acids.

The rearrangement links TRBV4-3 to TRBJ2-7, with 7 nucleotides matching TRBD2. V was pared by 4 bases and J by 2 bases, with 17 bases of the junction left unmatched. The CDR3 extends over 18 amino acids. Germline V lookup: CDR1 LGHNA, CDR2 YSLEER. CDR3 protein: CASSPATREAGPAYEQYF. The CDR3 DNA reads TGCGCCAGCAGCCCCGCCACCAGGGAAGCGGGACCCGCCTACGAGCAGTACTTC.

This chain links TRBV4-2 with TRBJ2-3; D is undetermined. V lost 1 base to trimming and J lost 1 base, with 12 bases between them. The CDR3 totals 16 residues. CDR1 LGHNA and CDR2 YNFKEQ come from the germline V gene. CDR3 bases: TGTGCCAGCAGCCAAGTTCGAGGTTCGGGCACAGATACGCAGTATTTT. It is translated as CASSQVRGSGTDTQYF.

About this clone: The sample holds other DNA sequences that translate to the same CDR3. The V gene is TRBV29-1, the J gene TRBJ2-5; no reliable D call. The CDR3 length is 11 residues. CDR1 and CDR2 (germline): SQVTM, ANQGSEA. V was shortened by 3 bases and J by 4 bases, with 6 bases between the two germline ends. In nucleotides, the CDR3 is TGCAGCGTTGATTCCCGAGAGACCCAGTACTTC. The encoded protein is CSVDSRETQYF.